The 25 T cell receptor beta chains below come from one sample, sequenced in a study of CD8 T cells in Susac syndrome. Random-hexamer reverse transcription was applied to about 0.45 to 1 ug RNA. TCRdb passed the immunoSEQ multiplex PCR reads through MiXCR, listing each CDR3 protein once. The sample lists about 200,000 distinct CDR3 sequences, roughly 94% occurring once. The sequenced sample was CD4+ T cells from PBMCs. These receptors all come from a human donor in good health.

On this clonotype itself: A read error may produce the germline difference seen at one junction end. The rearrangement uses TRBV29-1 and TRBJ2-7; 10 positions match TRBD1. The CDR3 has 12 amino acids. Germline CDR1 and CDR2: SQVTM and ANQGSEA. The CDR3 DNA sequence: TGCAGCGTCGGACAGGGGGGATACGGGCAGTACTTC. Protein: CSVGQGGYGQYF.

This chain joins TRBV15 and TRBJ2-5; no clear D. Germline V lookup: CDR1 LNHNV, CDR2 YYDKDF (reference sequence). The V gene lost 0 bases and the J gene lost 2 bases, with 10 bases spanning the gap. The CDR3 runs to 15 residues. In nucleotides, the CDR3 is TGTGCCACCAGCAGAGAAAGAGGCCGACAAGAGACCCAGTACTTC. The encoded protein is CATSRERGRQETQYF.

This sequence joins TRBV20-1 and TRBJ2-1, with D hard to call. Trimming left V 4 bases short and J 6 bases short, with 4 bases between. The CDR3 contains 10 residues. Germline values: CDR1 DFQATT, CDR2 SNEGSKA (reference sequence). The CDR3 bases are TGCAGTGCTACGTTCAATGAGCAGTTCTTC. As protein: CSATFNEQFF.

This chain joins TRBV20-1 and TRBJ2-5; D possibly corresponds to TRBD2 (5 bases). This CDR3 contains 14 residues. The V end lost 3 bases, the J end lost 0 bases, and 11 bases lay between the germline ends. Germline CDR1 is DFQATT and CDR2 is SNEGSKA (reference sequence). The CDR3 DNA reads TGCAGTGCTAGCTTCGCGGGTTACCAAGAGACCCAGTACTTC. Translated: CSASFAGYQETQYF.

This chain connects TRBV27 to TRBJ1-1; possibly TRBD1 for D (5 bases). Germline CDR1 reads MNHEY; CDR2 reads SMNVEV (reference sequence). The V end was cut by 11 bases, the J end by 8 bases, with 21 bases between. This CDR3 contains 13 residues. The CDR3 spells CASSMWGEQEAFF. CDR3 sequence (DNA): TGTGCCTCCTCTATGTGGGGCGAACAGGAAGCTTTCTTT.

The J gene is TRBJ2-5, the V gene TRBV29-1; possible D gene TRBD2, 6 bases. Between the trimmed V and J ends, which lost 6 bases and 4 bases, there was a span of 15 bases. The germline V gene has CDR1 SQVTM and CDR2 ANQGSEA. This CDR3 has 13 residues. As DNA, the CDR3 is TGCAGCGTCCTGAGGCGGGGCAGAGAGACCCAGTACTTC. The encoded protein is CSVLRRGRETQYF.

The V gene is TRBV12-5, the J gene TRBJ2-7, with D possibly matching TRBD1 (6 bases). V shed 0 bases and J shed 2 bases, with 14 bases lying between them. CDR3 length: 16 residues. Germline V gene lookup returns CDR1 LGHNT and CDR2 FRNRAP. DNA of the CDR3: TGTGCTAGTGGTTTGGTACTCCGAGGACAGACCTACGAGCAGTACTTC. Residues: CASGLVLRGQTYEQYF.

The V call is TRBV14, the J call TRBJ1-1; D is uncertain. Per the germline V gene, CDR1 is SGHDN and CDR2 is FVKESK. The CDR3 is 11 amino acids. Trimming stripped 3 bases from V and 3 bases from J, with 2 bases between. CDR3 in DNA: TGTGCCAGCAGCCAGTACACTGAAGCTTTCTTT. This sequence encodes CASSQYTEAFF. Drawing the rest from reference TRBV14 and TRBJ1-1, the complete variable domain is EAGVTQFPSHSVIEKGQTVTLRCDPISGHDNLYWYRRVMGKEIKFLLHFVKESKQDESGMPNNRFLAERTGGTYSTLKVQPAELEDSGVYFCASSQYTEAFFGQGTRLTVV.

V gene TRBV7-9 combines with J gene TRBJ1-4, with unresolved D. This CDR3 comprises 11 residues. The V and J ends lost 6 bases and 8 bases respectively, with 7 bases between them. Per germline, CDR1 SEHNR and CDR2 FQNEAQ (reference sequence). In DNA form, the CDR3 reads TGTGCCAGCAGGCACGGGGAAAAACTGTTTTTT. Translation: CASRHGEKLFF.

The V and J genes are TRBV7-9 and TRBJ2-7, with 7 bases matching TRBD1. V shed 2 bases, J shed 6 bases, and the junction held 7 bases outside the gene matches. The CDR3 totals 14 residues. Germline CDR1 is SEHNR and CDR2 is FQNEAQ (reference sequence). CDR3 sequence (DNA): TGTGCCAGCAGCTTACTAGGGGGCTTGGGCGAGCAGTACTTC. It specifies CASSLLGGLGEQYF.

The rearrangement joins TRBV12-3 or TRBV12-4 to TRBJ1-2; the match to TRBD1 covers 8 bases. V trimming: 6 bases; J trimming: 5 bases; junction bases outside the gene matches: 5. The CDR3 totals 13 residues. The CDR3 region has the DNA TGTGCCAGCAGGATCCAGGGGGCATATGGCTACACCTTC. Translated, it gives CASRIQGAYGYTF.

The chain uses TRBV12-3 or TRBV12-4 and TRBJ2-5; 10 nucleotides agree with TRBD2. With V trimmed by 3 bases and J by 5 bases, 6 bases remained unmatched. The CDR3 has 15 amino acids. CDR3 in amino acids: CASSFKSGGVETQYF. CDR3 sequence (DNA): TGTGCCAGCAGTTTTAAGAGCGGGGGGGTGGAGACCCAGTACTTC.

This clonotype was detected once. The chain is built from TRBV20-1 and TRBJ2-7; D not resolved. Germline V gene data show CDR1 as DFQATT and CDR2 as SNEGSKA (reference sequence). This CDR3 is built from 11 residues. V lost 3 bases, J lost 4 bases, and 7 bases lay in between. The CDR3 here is CSASRGYEQYV. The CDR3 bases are TGCAGTGCTAGTCGCGGATACGAGCAGTACGTC.

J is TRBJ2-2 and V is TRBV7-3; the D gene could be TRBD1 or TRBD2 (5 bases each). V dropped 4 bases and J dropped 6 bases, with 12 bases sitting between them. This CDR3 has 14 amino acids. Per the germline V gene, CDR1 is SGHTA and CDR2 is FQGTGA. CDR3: CASSWDPGSGELFF. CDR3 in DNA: TGTGCCAGCAGCTGGGACCCGGGCTCCGGGGAGCTGTTTTTT.

CDR3 residues: CASSLHLTYNEQFF. The CDR3 coding sequence is TGTGCCAGCAGTTTACACCTAACCTACAATGAGCAGTTCTTC. This chain joins TRBV27 and TRBJ2-1; no clear D gene. The CDR3 is 14 residues long. Germline V gene data show CDR1 as MNHEY and CDR2 as SMNVEV (reference sequence). V lost 2 bases and J 2 bases, leaving 7 bases between the germline ends.

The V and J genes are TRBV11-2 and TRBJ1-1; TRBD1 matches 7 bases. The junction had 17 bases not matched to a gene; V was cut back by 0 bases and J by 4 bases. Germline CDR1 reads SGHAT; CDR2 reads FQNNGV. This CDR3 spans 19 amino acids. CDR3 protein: CASSLEPPTDRVWFTEAFF. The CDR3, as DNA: TGTGCCAGCAGCTTAGAGCCCCCCACTGACAGGGTTTGGTTCACTGAAGCTTTCTTT.

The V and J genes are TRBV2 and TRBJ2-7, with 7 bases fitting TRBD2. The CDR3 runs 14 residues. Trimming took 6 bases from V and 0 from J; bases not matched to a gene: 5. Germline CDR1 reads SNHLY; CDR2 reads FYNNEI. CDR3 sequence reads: CASSGLVSSYEQYV. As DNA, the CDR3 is TGTGCCAGCAGCGGACTAGTGAGCTCCTACGAGCAGTACGTC.

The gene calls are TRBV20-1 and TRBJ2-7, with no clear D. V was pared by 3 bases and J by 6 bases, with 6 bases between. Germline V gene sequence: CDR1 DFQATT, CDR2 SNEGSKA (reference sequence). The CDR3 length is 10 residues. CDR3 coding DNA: TGCAGTGCTAGCCAAGGCGAGCAGTACGTC. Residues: CSASQGEQYV.

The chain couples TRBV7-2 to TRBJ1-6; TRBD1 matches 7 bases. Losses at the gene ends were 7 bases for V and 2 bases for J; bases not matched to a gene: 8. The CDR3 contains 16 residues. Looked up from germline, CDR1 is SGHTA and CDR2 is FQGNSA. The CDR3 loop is CASTWEGAAYNSPLHF. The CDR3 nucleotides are TGTGCCAGCACCTGGGAGGGGGCCGCCTATAATTCACCCCTCCACTTT.

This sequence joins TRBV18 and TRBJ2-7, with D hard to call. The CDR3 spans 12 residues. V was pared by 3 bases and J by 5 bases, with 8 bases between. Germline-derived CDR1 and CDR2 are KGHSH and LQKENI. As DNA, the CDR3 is TGTGCCAGCTCACCTTACCTCGACGAGCAGTACTTC. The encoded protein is CASSPYLDEQYF.

The CDR3 DNA reads TGCAGCGTTGCGGACAGAACTAACTATGGCTACACCTTC. It yields the protein CSVADRTNYGYTF. The rearrangement uses TRBV29-1 and TRBJ1-2, with a weak D call TRBD1 (6 bases). Germline V gene lookup returns CDR1 SQVTM and CDR2 ANQGSEA. The CDR3 is made up of 13 amino acids. Between the trimmed V and J ends, which lost 4 bases and 0 bases, there was a span of 9 bases.

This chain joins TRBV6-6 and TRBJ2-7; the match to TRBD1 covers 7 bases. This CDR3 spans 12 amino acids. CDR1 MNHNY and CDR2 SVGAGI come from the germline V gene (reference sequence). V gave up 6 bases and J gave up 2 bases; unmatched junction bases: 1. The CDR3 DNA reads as TGTGCCAGCAGCGACAGGGCCTACGAGCAGTACGTC. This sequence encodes CASSDRAYEQYV.

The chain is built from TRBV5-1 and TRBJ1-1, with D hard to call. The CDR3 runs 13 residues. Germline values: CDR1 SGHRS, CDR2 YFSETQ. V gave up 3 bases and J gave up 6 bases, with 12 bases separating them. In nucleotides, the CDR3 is TGCGCCAGCAGCTCGTGGCCTAAATCTGAAGCTTTCTTT. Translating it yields CASSSWPKSEAFF.

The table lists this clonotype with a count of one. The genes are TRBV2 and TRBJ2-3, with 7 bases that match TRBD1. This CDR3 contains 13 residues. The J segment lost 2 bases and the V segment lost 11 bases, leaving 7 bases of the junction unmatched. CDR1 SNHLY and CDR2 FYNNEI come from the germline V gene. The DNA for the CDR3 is TGTGCCGGGCGGACAGGAACCACAGATACGCAGTATTTT. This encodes CAGRTGTTDTQYF.

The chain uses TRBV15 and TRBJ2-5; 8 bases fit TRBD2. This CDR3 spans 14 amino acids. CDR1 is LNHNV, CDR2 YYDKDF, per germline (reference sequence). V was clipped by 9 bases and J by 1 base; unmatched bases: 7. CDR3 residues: CATNNGGVQETQYF. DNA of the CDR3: TGTGCCACTAACAACGGGGGGGTCCAAGAGACCCAGTACTTC.